Described below is a single T cell receptor beta chain sequence and its context. The antigen remains undetermined. Germline assignment: CDR1 SGHDN and CDR2 FVKESK. J was trimmed by 6 bases and V by 0 bases; bases with no gene match: 10. The CDR3 extends over 17 amino acids. The sample originates from a study of cytomegalovirus exposure and HLA in healthy donors. Study-wide results and caveats: Most observed TCR sequences were rare, whereas some public TCRs were detected in many donors.

This table comes from immunoSEQ multiplex PCR, and its TCRdb copy is limited to in-frame clones, with some not included. This sample has nearly 200,000 clones; roughly 88% occur once, and the top ten carry roughly 12%. Sequenced: PBMCs. The V and J genes are TRBV14 and TRBJ2-1; 8 bases are a match to TRBD1. This TCR was recovered from a woman aged 25-40 years in good health and CMV-seropositive. The CDR3 sequence: CASSQETGQGAGNEQFF. The CDR3 DNA is TGTGCCAGCAGCCAAGAAACCGGACAGGGAGCGGGCAATGAGCAGTTCTTC.